This T cell receptor beta chain originates from a study of shared clonotypes between healthy human individuals. Using immunoSEQ multiplex PCR, the repertoire was profiled, and TCRdb retains in-frame clones only, with some absent. The sample lists 1,100,000 or so clones, approximately 80% occurring once. This clone was counted a single time. Germline trimming cut 0 bases from V and 7 bases from J; bases unmatched to any gene: 6. CDR1 and CDR2 from the germline V gene are GTSNPN and SVGIG (reference sequence). The CDR3 is made up of 15 amino acids. The chain combines TRBV30 with TRBJ1-6; TRBD1 matches 7 bases. The sequence was obtained from a young man in good health. Some clones in this sample may be carry-over from other donors' samples. What was sequenced was memory CD4+ T cells from PBMCs. The sample's subset: CD45RA-negative fraction. DNA of the CDR3: TGTGCCTGGAGTGTAAGTTCAGGGGGAAATTCACCCCTCCACTTT. The encoded protein is CAWSVSSGGNSPLHF. The whole variable domain, remainder taken from reference TRBV30 and TRBJ1-6, is SQTIHQWPATLVQPVGSPLSLECTVEGTSNPNLYWYRQAAGRGLQLLFYSVGIGQISSEVPQNLSASRPQDRQFILSSKKLLLSDSGFYLCAWSVSSGGNSPLHFGNGTRLTVT.